The 24 T cell receptor beta chains in this list originate from one sample, sequenced in a study of T cells in Graves' hyperthyroidism and ophthalmopathy. TCR beta CDR3 sequences were amplified from RNA transcripts. The HTBI primer set was used in a first-round RT-PCR of the TCR CDR3. One entry per CDR3 protein, called by TCRdb with MiXCR from the multiplex PCR reads. Among 500,000 to 600,000 distinct CDR3 sequences listed, over 15% were seen once. The sequenced sample was blood. Source of these receptors: a young woman with Graves' hyperthyroidism.

This clonotype was recorded many times. The genes are TRBV6-1 and TRBJ2-7; no reliable D call. Germline loops: CDR1 MNHNS, CDR2 SASEGT. The CDR3 runs 15 residues. Trimming removed 4 bases at V and 0 bases at J, with 13 bases between. The DNA of the CDR3 is TGTGCCAGCAGTGCCGAATACAGAACCTCCTACGAGCAGTACTTC. It codes for CASSAEYRTSYEQYF.

In its sample, this clonotype was seen many times. This CDR3 reads CASSFGLSDEQFF. DNA for the CDR3: TGTGCCAGCAGTTTCGGGTTGTCGGATGAGCAGTTCTTC. The chain combines TRBV28 with TRBJ2-1; D is ambiguous. Trimming left V 3 bases short and J 8 bases short, with 11 bases between. Germline V gene data show CDR1 as MDHEN and CDR2 as SYDVKM. CDR3 length: 13 residues.

This clonotype was detected many times. This rearrangement joins TRBV5-1 to TRBJ1-5; no clear D. This CDR3 has 18 residues. The germline CDR1 and CDR2 sequences are SGHRS and YFSETQ. Deletions cut 6 bases from V and 1 base from J, with 23 bases between. The CDR3 here is CASICQSRIGWSNQPQHF. In nucleotides, the CDR3 is TGCGCCAGCATCTGCCAATCCCGGATAGGCTGGAGCAATCAGCCCCAGCATTTT. Supplemented by reference TRBV5-1 and TRBJ1-5, the full variable domain reads KAGVTQTPRYLIKTRGQQVTLSCSPISGHRSVSWYQQTPGQGLQFLFEYFSETQRNKGNFPGRFSGRQFSNSRSEMNVSTLELGDSALYLCASICQSRIGWSNQPQHFGDGTRLSIL.

The gene calls are TRBV12-3 or TRBV12-4 and TRBJ2-1; 9 nucleotides align to TRBD1. The junction had 9 bases not matched to a gene; V was cut back by 4 bases and J by 8 bases. This CDR3 comprises 15 residues. In nucleotides, the CDR3 is TGTGCCAGCAGTTCGGGGACAGGGATTGGCGATGAGCAGTTCTTC. Amino acid sequence: CASSSGTGIGDEQFF.

The V gene is TRBV10-3, the J gene TRBJ2-1; weak D call: TRBD2 (6 bases). CDR3 length equals 14 residues. The V gene lost 4 bases and the J gene lost 10 bases, with 17 bases spanning the gap. Germline CDR1 ENHRY, CDR2 SYGVKD. As DNA, the CDR3 is TGTGCCATCAGTGCGATTCGGGAGCCAAAGGAGCAGTTCTTC. This sequence encodes CAISAIREPKEQFF.

The chain recombines TRBV27 with TRBJ1-1; no clear D. CDR3 size: 18 residues. CDR1 MNHEY and CDR2 SMNVEV come from the germline V gene (reference sequence). V gave up 0 bases and J gave up 1 base, with 18 bases separating them. CDR3 in amino acids: CASSLSLGSEIGNTEAFF. The CDR3 DNA is TGTGCCAGCAGTTTATCGTTGGGGAGTGAGATCGGGAACACTGAAGCTTTCTTT.

This clonotype has a handful of counts. The chain employs TRBV12-3 or TRBV12-4 and TRBJ1-2; D ambiguous. This CDR3 contains 14 residues. Trimming took off 3 bases at V and 4 bases at J, with 12 bases between the two ends. The CDR3 DNA follows: TGTGCCAGCAGTTTGGAGCGTCACTCCTATGGCTACACCTTC. It specifies CASSLERHSYGYTF.

V and J are TRBV5-1 and TRBJ2-5; D is ambiguous. The CDR3 length is 13 residues. Between the trimmed V and J ends, which lost 4 bases and 5 bases, there was a span of 12 bases. Per the germline V gene, CDR1 is SGHRS and CDR2 is YFSETQ. This chain's CDR3 is CASSPDVRETQYF. In DNA, the CDR3 is TGCGCCAGCAGCCCGGACGTGAGGGAGACCCAGTACTTC.

This clonotype was observed at least ten times. The CDR3 is CASSRKKKETQYF. For the CDR3, the DNA is TGTGCCAGCAGCCGTAAGAAAAAAGAGACCCAGTACTTC. V is TRBV7-2 and J is TRBJ2-5; D not resolved. This CDR3 comprises 13 residues. The germline V gene encodes CDR1 SGHTA and CDR2 FQGNSA. Trimming pared 5 bases from V and 3 bases from J, leaving 10 bases between.

The CDR3 region is CASSMKSREGTFYGYTF. DNA for the CDR3: TGTGCCAGTAGTATGAAGTCCAGGGAGGGGACCTTCTATGGCTACACCTTC. The gene calls are TRBV19 and TRBJ1-2; D may be TRBD1 (5 bases). The V and J ends lost 3 bases and 4 bases respectively, with 21 bases between them. This CDR3 is built from 17 residues. The germline V gene has CDR1 LNHDA and CDR2 SQIVND (reference sequence).

This clonotype was seen ten or more times. In nucleotides, the CDR3 is TGTGCCAGCAGTTCAGGCGGCACCGCTTCAGATACGCAGTATTTT. Amino acids: CASSSGGTASDTQYF. V usage is TRBV28 and J usage is TRBJ2-3, with D unresolved. V lost 4 bases and J lost 4, with 15 bases in between. The germline CDR1 and CDR2 sequences are MDHEN and SYDVKM. CDR3 length equals 15 residues.

The V call is TRBV6-1, the J call TRBJ2-7, with 14 bases that match TRBD2. CDR1 is MNHNS, CDR2 SASEGT, per germline. The CDR3 is made up of 16 amino acids. V gave up 6 bases and J gave up 2 bases; unmatched junction bases: 6. The CDR3, as DNA: TGTGCCAGCAGGGATCCGGGACTAGCGGGGGCCTACGAGCAGTACTTC. Translated: CASRDPGLAGAYEQYF.

The chain employs TRBV5-1 and TRBJ2-1; 10 bases agree with TRBD2. In germline, CDR1 is SGHRS, CDR2 YFSETQ. V trimming: 0 bases; J trimming: 8 bases; junction bases outside the gene matches: 14. This CDR3 region has 18 residues. CDR3 bases: TGCGCCAGCAGCTTGGAAGTTTTTATTGGAGCGGGAGGGGATGAGCAGTTCTTC. Its protein product is CASSLEVFIGAGGDEQFF.

The chain recombines TRBV20-1 with TRBJ1-5, with D possibly TRBD1 on 6 matching bases. This CDR3 is 13 amino acids long. V dropped 1 base and J dropped 6 bases, with 10 bases sitting between them. CDR1 and CDR2 (germline): DFQATT, SNEGSKA (reference sequence). CDR3 DNA sequence: TGCAGTGCTAGAGTACAGGGAACTCAGCCCCAGCATTTT. It specifies CSARVQGTQPQHF.

In this sample, this clonotype turned up many times. The chain links TRBV18 to TRBJ1-5; no definite D call. Trimming removed 8 bases from V and 7 bases from J, with 9 bases in between. Germline V gene sequence: CDR1 KGHSH, CDR2 LQKENI. The CDR3 runs to 11 residues. The CDR3 here is CASLPGQPQHF. The CDR3 region has the DNA TGTGCCAGCCTACCGGGACAGCCCCAGCATTTT. The complete variable domain, with remaining parts taken from reference TRBV18 and TRBJ1-5, reads NAGVMQNPRHLVRRRGQEARLRCSPMKGHSHVYWYRQLPEEGLKFMVYLQKENIIDESGMPKERFSAEFPKEGPSILRIQQVVRGDSAAYFCASLPGQPQHFGDGTRLSIL.

This clonotype was counted between two and nine times. J is TRBJ2-2 and V is TRBV20-1; 8 nucleotides agree with TRBD1. Germline-derived CDR1 and CDR2 are DFQATT and SNEGSKA (reference sequence). The CDR3 loop spans 17 amino acids. Trimming at V came to 8 bases and at J to 3 bases, leaving 17 bases not matched to a gene. CDR3: CSTSLGRDRLHTGELFF. As DNA, the CDR3 is TGCAGTACATCGCTAGGCCGGGACAGGCTACACACCGGGGAGCTGTTTTTT.

The table lists this clonotype with many counts. This rearrangement joins TRBV7-3 to TRBJ2-5, with 13 nucleotides matching TRBD2. Trimming removed 4 bases from V and 5 bases from J; junction bases left unmatched: 4. Germline loops: CDR1 SGHTA, CDR2 FQGTGA. The CDR3 has 15 amino acids. CDR3 DNA: TGTGCCAGCAGCTCGGGACTAGCGGGGACCGAGACCCAGTACTTC. Amino acid sequence: CASSSGLAGTETQYF.

The genes are TRBV29-1 and TRBJ2-1, with TRBD2 matching 11 bases. This CDR3 is 17 amino acids long. The trim removed 4 bases at V and 0 bases at J, leaving 8 bases unmatched. CDR1 and CDR2 from the germline V gene are SQVTM and ANQGSEA. The CDR3 DNA sequence: TGCAGCGTTGGAAGTTTAGCGGGAGGGAGCTCCTACAATGAGCAGTTCTTC. Translating gives CSVGSLAGGSSYNEQFF.

Remarks on this clonotype: Since a much larger clone is just one base distant, this may be a read error. V and J are TRBV30 and TRBJ2-1, with unresolved D. The CDR3 loop spans 13 amino acids. Germline V lookup: CDR1 GTSNPN, CDR2 SVGIG (reference sequence). CDR3: CAWSGPLYNGQFF. The DNA of the CDR3 is TGTGCCTGGAGTGGACCCCTATACAATGGGCAGTTCTTC.

This clonotype has at least ten counts. The chain is built from TRBV7-8 and TRBJ2-1, with D possibly being TRBD2 (5 bases). The germline V gene encodes CDR1 SGHVS and CDR2 FQNEAQ. The CDR3 totals 18 residues. Trimming shortened V by 2 bases and J by 0 bases, and 17 bases separated the two germline ends. CDR3 protein: CASSLIPSGPSSYNEQFF. The CDR3 DNA sequence: TGTGCCAGCAGCTTAATCCCCAGCGGCCCGAGCTCCTACAATGAGCAGTTCTTC.

The table lists this clonotype with many counts. J is TRBJ2-7 and V is TRBV6-6; D may correspond to TRBD1 or TRBD2 (5 bases each). Germline V gene lookup returns CDR1 MNHNY and CDR2 SVGAGI (reference sequence). V lost 2 bases and J lost 9, with 14 bases in between. The CDR3 contains 13 residues. The CDR3 DNA reads as TGTGCCAGCAGTTACGGGACCTCAGAGGGGCAGTACTTC. Translating it yields CASSYGTSEGQYF.

This clonotype has only a few counts. The chain uses TRBV11-3 and TRBJ2-3, with no clear D. Per germline, CDR1 SGHNT and CDR2 YENEEA. Trimming removed 8 bases at V and 6 bases at J, with 18 bases between. This CDR3 has 14 amino acids. For the CDR3, the DNA is TGTGCCAGCGCCCCCGGTATCTTCACCGATACGCAGTATTTT. Its translation is CASAPGIFTDTQYF.

This clonotype was seen at least ten times. The chain uses TRBV10-1 and TRBJ2-7, with a tentative D call TRBD2 (6 bases). The CDR3 sequence is 12 residues long. CDR1 and CDR2 (germline): WNHNN, SYGVQD (reference sequence). V lost 6 bases and J 12 bases, leaving 18 bases between the germline ends. CDR3 nucleotide sequence: TGCGCCAGCAGGGGACTCGAACCGCAGCTGTACTTC. It encodes CASRGLEPQLYF.

In this sample, this clonotype turned up many times. The chain recombines TRBV11-2 with TRBJ1-5, with 8 bases lining up with TRBD1. Per germline, CDR1 SGHAT and CDR2 FQNNGV. With 6 bases clipped from V and 3 bases from J, the junction kept 4 bases outside the gene matches. The CDR3 length is 14 residues. The CDR3 spells CASSWTGPNQPQHF. The DNA of the CDR3 is TGTGCCAGCAGTTGGACAGGGCCCAATCAGCCCCAGCATTTT. Full variable domain (remainder filled in from reference TRBV11-2 and TRBJ1-5): EAGVAQSPRYKIIEKRQSVAFWCNPISGHATLYWYQQILGQGPKLLIQFQNNGVVDDSQLPKDRFSAERLKGVDSTLKIQPAKLEDSAVYLCASSWTGPNQPQHFGDGTRLSIL.